This section outlines one T cell receptor (beta chain) sequence together with its context. The data stem from a study of regulatory T cells in long-lasting Graves disease. Germline CDR1 reads LNHDA; CDR2 reads SQIVND (reference sequence). The CDR3 runs to 13 residues. V was cut by 4 bases and J by 3 bases, with 6 bases left in between. TCR beta libraries were built with iRepertoire HTBI primers and Arm-PCR of CDR3 regions. TCRdb used MiXCR to reprocess the multiplex PCR reads, holding one entry per CDR3 protein. The data hold 320,000 or so distinct CDR3 sequences, with over 15% observed a single time. The time point: newly diagnosed GD, antithyroid drugs for less than 3 months. From PBMCs, RNA was extracted and then used to make the TCR library.

This chain uses TRBV19 with TRBJ2-2; unclear D gene. Sequenced here: peripheral blood mononuclear cells (PBMCs), sampled at new diagnosis, from a patient treated with antithyroid drugs. The receptor's source is a female donor with Graves disease. The CDR3 nucleotides are TGTGCCAGTAGTAGGGTTGACACCGGGGAGCTGTTTTTT. This gives the protein CASSRVDTGELFF.